The clone carrying this T cell receptor beta chain was counted a few times. In the original workflow: Scientists estimated how many nucleated cells there were by amplifying reference gene primers. TCRdb's copy holds only in-frame clones and misses some; the assay was immunoSEQ multiplex PCR. D and trimming were read from the DNA, whereas the V and J calls and clone size are those reported in that table. This repertoire shows about 400,000 clones, more than 75% found once; its top ten account for around 3%. The V gene's germline CDR1 is SQVTM and CDR2 ANQGSEA. V lost 4 bases, J lost 7 bases, and 6 bases stayed unmatched. This CDR3 is 13 amino acids long. These data originate in a study of blood T cell repertoires in COVID-19. Study overall: Acute and convalescent COVID-19 specimens originated in the United States, Italy and Spain. Sources were T cells, B-cell-depleted T cells, or PBMCs; the material itself was cDNA or gDNA.

The receptor was derived from a human donor in a cohort sampled during active COVID-19. This rearrangement joins TRBV29-1 to TRBJ2-3, with TRBD2 matching over 9 bases. Sequencing was performed on peripheral blood. CDR3 nucleotide sequence: TGCAGCGTTGGGGCGGGAGGGCAAAATACGCAGTATTTT. Protein product: CSVGAGGQNTQYF.